These 29 T cell receptor beta chains originate from one sample sequenced in a study of T cell responses to AZD1222 COVID-19 vaccine. Here immunoSEQ multiplex PCR was the method, and the copy in TCRdb shows in-frame clones only, minus some. The data contain approximately 140,000 clones, around 93% of them singletons. The sample in question was peripheral blood, obtained on day 0 of AZD1222 vaccination. The source is an adult in good health.

The chain joins TRBV2 to TRBJ2-2; no definite D call. Per germline, CDR1 SNHLY and CDR2 FYNNEI. V dropped 4 bases and J dropped 7 bases, with 7 bases sitting between them. This CDR3 has 12 amino acids. The DNA for the CDR3 is TGTGCCAGCAGTGTTCGTGGCGGGGAGCTGTTTTTT. Protein: CASSVRGGELFF.

The J gene is TRBJ1-4, the V gene TRBV2; D is ambiguous. This CDR3 has 13 residues. The V gene lost 5 bases and the J gene lost 7 bases, with 11 bases spanning the gap. Germline CDR1 reads SNHLY; CDR2 reads FYNNEI. CDR3 in amino acids: CASSPDWLEKLFF. DNA for the CDR3: TGTGCCAGCAGTCCGGACTGGCTTGAAAAACTGTTTTTT.

This clone was seen once. The chain combines TRBV5-5 with TRBJ1-1; 9 nucleotides agree with TRBD1. After removal of 3 bases from V and 5 bases from J, the junction contained 20 bases not matched to a gene. This CDR3 comprises 19 residues. Germline V gene lookup returns CDR1 SGHKS and CDR2 YYEKEE (reference sequence). The CDR3 DNA sequence: TGTGCCAGCAGCTCAAAGCCCCCCGGAACAGGGGGCGCTTGGACTGAAGCTTTCTTT. Protein: CASSSKPPGTGGAWTEAFF.

The V gene is TRBV7-2, the J gene TRBJ1-2, with D perhaps matching TRBD1 (6 bases). Germline assignment: CDR1 SGHTA and CDR2 FQGNSA. V shed 3 bases and J shed 4 bases, with 12 bases lying between them. This CDR3 region has 14 residues. This CDR3 reads CASSLDSKPYGYTF. In DNA form, the CDR3 reads TGTGCCAGCAGCTTGGACAGCAAGCCCTATGGCTACACCTTC.

This clone was observed a single time. The gene calls are TRBV14 and TRBJ2-6; D gene ambiguous. Germline CDR1 is SGHDN and CDR2 is FVKESK. The CDR3 runs to 14 residues. V was clipped by 4 bases and J by 4 bases, with 8 bases between them. This chain's CDR3 is CASSPVSGANVLTF. The CDR3 DNA sequence: TGTGCCAGCAGCCCGGTCTCCGGGGCCAACGTCCTGACTTTC.

This chain uses TRBV10-2 with TRBJ1-5; D unclear. Trimming pared 5 bases from V and 7 bases from J, leaving 12 bases between. The CDR3 consists of 13 residues. Germline CDR1 is WSHSY and CDR2 is SAAADI. The CDR3 region is CASSTGYLQPQHF. CDR3 in DNA: TGCGCCAGCAGTACGGGTTACCTACAGCCCCAGCATTTT.

The chain employs TRBV9 and TRBJ2-2; no firm D call. Germline CDR1 and CDR2: SGDLS and YYNGEE. Trimming left V 2 bases short and J 0 bases short, with 11 bases between. The CDR3 has 16 residues. Here the CDR3 DNA reads TGTGCCAGCAGCGTTTATCTCCGGCCGAACACCGGGGAGCTGTTTTTT. Translated: CASSVYLRPNTGELFF.

The chain uses TRBV7-3 and TRBJ2-1; no reliable D call. There are 15 residues in the CDR3. Germline V gives CDR1 SGHTA, CDR2 FQGTGA. Trimming removed 1 base at V and 4 bases at J, with 11 bases between. The CDR3 spells CASSLRQVLYNEQFF. The CDR3 nucleotides read TGTGCCAGCAGCTTAAGGCAGGTCCTGTACAATGAGCAGTTCTTC.

The CDR3 region has the DNA TGTGCCAGCAGCTTGCAAGGGGTGGATGAGCAGTTCTTC. Translation gives CASSLQGVDEQFF. The rearrangement uses TRBV5-4 and TRBJ2-1; tentative D call: TRBD1 (5 bases). Germline lookup yields CDR1 SGHNT and CDR2 YYREEE (reference sequence). Trimming shortened V by 1 base and J by 8 bases, and 10 bases separated the two germline ends. The CDR3 contains 13 residues.

This chain joins TRBV9 and TRBJ2-7; D is perhaps TRBD1 or TRBD2 (5 bases each). The CDR3 has 15 residues. Trimming pared 2 bases from V and 2 bases from J, leaving 14 bases between. The germline gives CDR1 SGDLS, CDR2 YYNGEE. The CDR3 loop reads CASSVSGTATYEQYF. The DNA for the CDR3 is TGTGCCAGCAGCGTTTCCGGGACCGCCACCTACGAGCAGTACTTC.

This clone was seen only once. CDR3 sequence (DNA): TGTGCCAGCAACGGACTAGCGGGAATCTCTAAGCAGTACTTC. Encoded protein: CASNGLAGISKQYF. The chain couples TRBV6-5 to TRBJ2-7; 12 nucleotides agree with TRBD2. V was pared by 7 bases and J by 8 bases, with 9 bases of the junction left unmatched. The V gene's germline CDR1 is MNHEY and CDR2 SVGAGI. This CDR3 spans 14 amino acids.

V gene TRBV6-5 combines with J gene TRBJ2-7; the D is unclear. This CDR3 is built from 13 residues. The germline CDR1 and CDR2 sequences are MNHEY and SVGAGI. In DNA, the CDR3 is TGTGCGAGCTCGCCCGGTCCAGAGGTGGAGCAGTACTTC. Its protein product is CASSPGPEVEQYF.

This clone was recorded at least ten times. The sample holds other DNA sequences that translate to the same CDR3. The chain uses TRBV5-4 and TRBJ1-2; 8 bases align to TRBD1. J was trimmed by 4 bases and V by 4 bases; bases with no gene match: 3. This CDR3 region has 13 residues. Germline loops: CDR1 SGHNT, CDR2 YYREEE (reference sequence). CDR3 in amino acids: CASSPGTGYGYTF. CDR3 bases: TGTGCCAGCAGCCCAGGGACAGGCTATGGCTACACCTTC.

In nucleotides, the CDR3 is TGTGCCAGCAGCGCGCGGGACAGCTACGAGCAGTACTTC. Amino acid sequence: CASSARDSYEQYF. The chain combines TRBV9 with TRBJ2-7; D is perhaps TRBD1 (7 bases). Trimming removed 3 bases at V and 3 bases at J, with 10 bases between. CDR1 SGDLS and CDR2 YYNGEE come from the germline V gene. This CDR3 contains 13 residues.

The genes are TRBV29-1 and TRBJ2-3; D uncertain. Germline values: CDR1 SQVTM, CDR2 ANQGSEA. CDR3 size: 10 residues. V was cut by 7 bases and J by 2 bases, with 4 bases left in between. The CDR3 reads CSAYTDTQYF. The CDR3 DNA is TGCAGCGCCTACACAGATACGCAGTATTTT.

V gene TRBV5-5 combines with J gene TRBJ1-1, with a weak D call TRBD1 (5 bases). V was pared by 5 bases and J by 10 bases, with 27 bases between. CDR3 size: 16 residues. Germline lookup yields CDR1 SGHKS and CDR2 YYEKEE (reference sequence). The CDR3 nucleotides are TGTGCCAGCAGTCGTCAGGGACTACTGGCTTTGAGTGTAGCTTTCTTT. Translating it yields CASSRQGLLALSVAFF.

This sequence joins TRBV20-1 and TRBJ2-1; D unclear. CDR1 is DFQATT, CDR2 SNEGSKA, per germline (reference sequence). V shed 3 bases and J shed 8 bases, with 17 bases lying between them. The CDR3 runs to 14 residues. The CDR3 DNA reads TGCAGTGCTAGTGTGACGGGTCCTTTGCATGAGCAGTTCTTC. Protein product: CSASVTGPLHEQFF.

This chain connects TRBV12-5 to TRBJ2-7; no definite D call. Trimming shortened V by 4 bases and J by 2 bases, and 12 bases separated the two germline ends. The CDR3 has 14 amino acids. Per the germline V gene, CDR1 is LGHNT and CDR2 is FRNRAP. CDR3 DNA sequence: TGTGCTAGTGGTTACAACGGTAGCCCCTACGAGCAGTACTTC. It yields the protein CASGYNGSPYEQYF.

This clone turned up a few times. This chain uses TRBV14 with TRBJ2-7; D may be TRBD1 (5 bases). V was cut by 1 base and J by 6 bases, with 13 bases left in between. The V gene's germline CDR1 is SGHDN and CDR2 FVKESK. This CDR3 contains 14 residues. CDR3 region: CASSQGGGVGEQYF. The CDR3 nucleotides are TGTGCCAGCAGCCAAGGGGGCGGCGTTGGCGAGCAGTACTTC.

This chain links TRBV28 with TRBJ1-2, with a possible D match to TRBD1 (5 bases). This CDR3 is 17 amino acids long. Germline V lookup: CDR1 MDHEN, CDR2 SYDVKM. The germline V and J ends were trimmed by 4 bases and 8 bases, with 26 bases remaining between them. CDR3: CASSSPGFAARVGGYTF. The CDR3 DNA is TGTGCCAGCAGTTCCCCGGGATTTGCTGCCAGGGTGGGGGGCTACACCTTC.

This chain joins TRBV30 and TRBJ1-1; TRBD1 might be the D (6 bases). Germline assignment: CDR1 GTSNPN and CDR2 SVGIG (reference sequence). This CDR3 is built from 12 residues. Deletions cut 2 bases from V and 5 bases from J, with 9 bases between. CDR3 protein: CAWSRQETEAFF. In DNA, the CDR3 is TGTGCCTGGAGTCGACAGGAAACTGAAGCTTTCTTT.

The rearrangement uses TRBV6-1 and TRBJ2-5; D might be TRBD2 (6 bases). Germline V CDR1 and CDR2: MNHNS, SASEGT. V was cut by 1 base and J by 6 bases, with 12 bases left in between. This CDR3 contains 14 residues. The CDR3 DNA reads as TGTGCCAGCAGTGAAGAGGAGGGCGGAAAGACCCAGTACTTC. Protein sequence: CASSEEEGGKTQYF.

The V and J genes are TRBV28 and TRBJ2-5, with 7 bases fitting TRBD1. Looked up from germline, CDR1 is MDHEN and CDR2 is SYDVKM. The CDR3 runs to 13 residues. The V segment lost 8 bases and the J segment 4 bases; nucleotides outside the gene matches: 7. Here the CDR3 reads CASGPYRGETQYF. CDR3 sequence (DNA): TGTGCCAGCGGCCCGTACAGGGGAGAGACCCAGTACTTC. The whole variable domain, remainder taken from reference TRBV28 and TRBJ2-5, is DVKVTQSSRYLVKRTGEKVFLECVQDMDHENMFWYRQDPGLGLRLIYFSYDVKMKEKGDIPEGYSVSREKKERFSLILESASTNQTSMYLCASGPYRGETQYFGPGTRLLVL.

This clone showed up just a few times. The rearrangement links TRBV27 to TRBJ1-5; D is unclear. There are 12 residues in the CDR3. The germline CDR1 and CDR2 sequences are MNHEY and SMNVEV (reference sequence). Trimming took 11 bases from V and 2 from J, leaving 10 bases between them. The CDR3 region is CAPEGGNQPQHF. The CDR3 bases are TGTGCCCCTGAGGGTGGCAATCAGCCCCAGCATTTT.

The gene calls are TRBV27 and TRBJ1-6; the D is unclear. The CDR3 has 16 amino acids. Trimming took off 6 bases at V and 2 bases at J, with 14 bases between the two ends. Germline loops: CDR1 MNHEY, CDR2 SMNVEV (reference sequence). CDR3 in DNA: TGTGCCAGCAGCCTTCGTCCTCCCCCCTATAATTCACCCCTCCACTTT. Protein sequence: CASSLRPPPYNSPLHF.

V is TRBV9 and J is TRBJ1-1; possible D gene TRBD1, 6 bases. Trimming stripped 3 bases from V and 4 bases from J, with 16 bases between. Germline CDR1 reads SGDLS; CDR2 reads YYNGEE. There are 15 residues in the CDR3. The CDR3 spells CASSARPGEATEAFF. The DNA of the CDR3 is TGTGCCAGCAGCGCTAGGCCAGGGGAGGCCACTGAAGCTTTCTTT.

The chain employs TRBV4-2 and TRBJ2-2; 8 bases are a match to TRBD2. There are 17 residues in the CDR3. CDR1 LGHNA and CDR2 YNFKEQ come from the germline V gene. V trimming: 4 bases; J trimming: 2 bases; junction bases outside the gene matches: 9. In DNA, the CDR3 is TGTGCCAGCAGCCCCGATGGGGCGGGGGGTAACACCGGGGAGCTGTTTTTT. Translated: CASSPDGAGGNTGELFF.

The chain joins TRBV5-6 to TRBJ2-5, with no clear D. The germline gives CDR1 SGHDT, CDR2 YYEEEE. The CDR3 length is 15 residues. Between the trimmed V and J ends, which lost 0 bases and 3 bases, there was a span of 12 bases. The CDR3 DNA is TGTGCCAGCAGCTTGGTATCTTACAGCGAAGAGACCCAGTACTTC. Its translation: CASSLVSYSEETQYF.

V gene TRBV27 combines with J gene TRBJ1-5; D is perhaps TRBD1 (5 bases). The CDR3 extends over 14 amino acids. Germline assignment: CDR1 MNHEY and CDR2 SMNVEV (reference sequence). The V gene lost 2 bases and the J gene lost 7 bases, with 12 bases spanning the gap. CDR3 in amino acids: CASSLKSGFQPQHF. Written as DNA, the CDR3 is TGTGCCAGCAGTTTAAAGTCAGGGTTCCAGCCCCAGCATTTT.